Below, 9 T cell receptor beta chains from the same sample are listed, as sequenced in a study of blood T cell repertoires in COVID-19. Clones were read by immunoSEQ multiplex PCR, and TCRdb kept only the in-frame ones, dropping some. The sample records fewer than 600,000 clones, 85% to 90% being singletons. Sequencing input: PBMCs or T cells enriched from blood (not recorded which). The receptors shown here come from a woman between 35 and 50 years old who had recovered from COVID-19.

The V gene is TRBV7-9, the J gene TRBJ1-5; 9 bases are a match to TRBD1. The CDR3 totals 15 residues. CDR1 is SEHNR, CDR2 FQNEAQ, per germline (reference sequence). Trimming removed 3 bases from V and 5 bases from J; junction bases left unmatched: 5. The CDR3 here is CASSFGTGLDQPQHF. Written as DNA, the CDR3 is TGTGCCAGCAGCTTTGGGACAGGGCTCGATCAGCCCCAGCATTTT.

The CDR3 coding sequence is TGTGCCAGTAGTATCCGGACAGGCGATCAGACCCAGTACTTC. As protein: CASSIRTGDQTQYF. This chain connects TRBV19 to TRBJ2-5; 7 bases align to TRBD1. CDR3 length equals 14 residues. Germline values: CDR1 LNHDA, CDR2 SQIVND (reference sequence). The junction had 7 bases not matched to a gene; V was cut back by 3 bases and J by 6 bases.

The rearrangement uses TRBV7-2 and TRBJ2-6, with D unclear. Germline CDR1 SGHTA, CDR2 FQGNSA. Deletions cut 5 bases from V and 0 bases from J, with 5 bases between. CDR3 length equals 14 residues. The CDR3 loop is CASSTDSGANVLTF. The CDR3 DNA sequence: TGTGCCAGCAGCACAGACTCTGGGGCCAACGTCCTGACTTTC.

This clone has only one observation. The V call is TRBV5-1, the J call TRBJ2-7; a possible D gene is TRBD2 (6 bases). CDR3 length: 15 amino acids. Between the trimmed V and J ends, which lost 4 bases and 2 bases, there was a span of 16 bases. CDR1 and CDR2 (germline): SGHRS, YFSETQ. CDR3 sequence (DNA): TGCGCCAGCAGCCGGGGGACGTCAGGACCCTACGAGCAGTACTTC. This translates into CASSRGTSGPYEQYF. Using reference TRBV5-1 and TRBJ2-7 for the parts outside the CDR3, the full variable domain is KAGVTQTPRYLIKTRGQQVTLSCSPISGHRSVSWYQQTPGQGLQFLFEYFSETQRNKGNFPGRFSGRQFSNSRSEMNVSTLELGDSALYLCASSRGTSGPYEQYFGPGTRLTVT.

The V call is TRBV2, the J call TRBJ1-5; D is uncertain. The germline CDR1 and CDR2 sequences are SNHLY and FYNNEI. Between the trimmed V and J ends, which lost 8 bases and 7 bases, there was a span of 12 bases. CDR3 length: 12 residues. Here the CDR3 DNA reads TGTGCCAGCTCGACTCGGGGACAGCCCCAGCATTTT. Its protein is CASSTRGQPQHF.

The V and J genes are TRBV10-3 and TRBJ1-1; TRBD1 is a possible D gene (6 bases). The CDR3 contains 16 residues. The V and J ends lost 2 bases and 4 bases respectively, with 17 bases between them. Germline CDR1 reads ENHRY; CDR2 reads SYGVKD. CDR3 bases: TGTGCCATCAGTGAGGGTTACAGGGCCCTGGGCACTGAAGCTTTCTTT. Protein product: CAISEGYRALGTEAFF.

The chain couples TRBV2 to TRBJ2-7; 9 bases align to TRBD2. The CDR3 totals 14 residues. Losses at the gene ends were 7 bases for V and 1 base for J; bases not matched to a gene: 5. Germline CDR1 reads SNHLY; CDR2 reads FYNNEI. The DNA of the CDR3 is TGTGCCAGCATGCGGACTAGCGAGTCCTACGAGCAGTACTTC. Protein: CASMRTSESYEQYF.

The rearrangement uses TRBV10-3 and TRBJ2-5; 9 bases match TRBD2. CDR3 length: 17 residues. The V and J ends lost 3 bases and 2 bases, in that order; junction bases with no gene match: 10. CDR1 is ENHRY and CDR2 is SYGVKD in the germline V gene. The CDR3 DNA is TGTGCCATCAGTGACTCGGTGGGACTAGCAGCACAAGAGACCCAGTACTTC. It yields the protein CAISDSVGLAAQETQYF.

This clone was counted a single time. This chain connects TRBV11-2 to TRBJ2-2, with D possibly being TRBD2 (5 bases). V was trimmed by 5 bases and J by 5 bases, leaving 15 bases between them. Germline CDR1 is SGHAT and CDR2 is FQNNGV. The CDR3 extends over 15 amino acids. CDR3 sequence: CASSHLGSLTGELFF. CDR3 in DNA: TGTGCCAGCAGCCACCTAGGGAGCTTGACCGGGGAGCTGTTTTTT.